These T cell receptor beta chains were read from a single sample in a study of molecular identifiers for immune sequencing clone quantification. MiXCR was run by TCRdb on the PCR reads, yielding one entry per CDR3 protein. The sample includes 600,000 to 650,000 distinct CDR3 sequences, 15% to 20% of them seen just once. Sequences were obtained from naive CD8+ T cells from blood, with Jurkat cell RNA spiked in. These receptors all come from a human donor in good health. Some libraries in this study had Jurkat cell RNA spiked in. CDR3s leave out the opening cysteine and the closing phenylalanine or tryptophan.

J	V	CDR3
TRBJ2-7	TRBV20-1	SAAQLNTGEQY
TRBJ2-7	TRBV28	ASSPSFSYEQY
TRBJ2-7	TRBV4-1	ASSTAGTGVAEQY
TRBJ2-1	TRBV7-2	ASRLGNEQF
TRBJ2-3	TRBV7-8	ASTRVGGPDTQY
TRBJ1-1	TRBV11-2	ASSLDLGGEAF
TRBJ2-5	TRBV29-1	SVVWETQY
TRBJ2-7	TRBV20-1	SASSGQADEQY
TRBJ2-1	TRBV28	ASSQGREGNERF
TRBJ2-7	TRBV29-1	SVQGPLSYEQY
TRBJ2-2	TRBV7-9	ASSSALTGELF
TRBJ2-7	TRBV4-2	ASSQETRTYEQY
TRBJ2-7	TRBV5-4	ASSLWGLIYEQY
TRBJ2-3	TRBV28	ASSLLSREVGTDTQY
TRBJ1-5	TRBV12-3/TRBV12-4	ASSLEISPDQPQH
TRBJ2-7	TRBV27	ASSLLTLAGPYEQY
TRBJ1-3	TRBV20-1	SARDWDTIY
TRBJ2-1	TRBV4-1	ASSQARAAEQF
TRBJ2-7	TRBV27	ASSLSEGAAYEQY
TRBJ2-2	TRBV18	ASSPPRLGTTGELF
TRBJ2-7	TRBV5-1	ASSLEGSGSRYEQY
TRBJ1-6	TRBV20-1	SARLGSVSSYNSPLH